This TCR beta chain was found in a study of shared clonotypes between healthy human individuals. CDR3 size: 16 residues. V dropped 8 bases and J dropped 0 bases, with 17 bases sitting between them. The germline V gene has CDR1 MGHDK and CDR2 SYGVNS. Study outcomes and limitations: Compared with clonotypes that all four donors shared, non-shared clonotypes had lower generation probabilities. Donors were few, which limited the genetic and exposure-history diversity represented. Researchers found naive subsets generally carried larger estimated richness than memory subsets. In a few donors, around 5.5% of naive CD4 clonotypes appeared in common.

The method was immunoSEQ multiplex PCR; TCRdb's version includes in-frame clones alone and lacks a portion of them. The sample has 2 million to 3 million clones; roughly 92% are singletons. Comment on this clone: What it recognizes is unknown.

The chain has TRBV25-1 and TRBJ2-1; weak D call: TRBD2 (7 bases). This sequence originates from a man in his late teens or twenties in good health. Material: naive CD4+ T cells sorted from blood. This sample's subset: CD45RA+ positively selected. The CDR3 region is CASSGGGASSYNEQFF. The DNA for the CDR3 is TGTGCCAGCTCTGGCGGGGGCGCCAGCTCCTACAATGAGCAGTTCTTC.